The 6 T cell receptor beta chains given below trace back to one sample, sequenced in a study of early T cells in non-severe SARS-CoV-2 infection (dated by TCRdb to the early 2020s). The method was 5' RACE. This sample was sequenced with a NextSeq 500. In TCRdb, the public reads were trimmed at Q25 with fastp and aligned with MiXCR, with productive beta chains retained. Duplicate CDR3 protein sequences are folded into a single record with the most common DNA and genes. This sample comprises some 80,000 distinct CDR3 sequences, 9% to 15% of them detected only once. Approximately 6.1% of the sample goes to the ten largest clones. The sequencing input was whole blood. These TCRs come from an adult who was a healthcare worker with PCR-confirmed SARS-CoV-2 infection or an uninfected control (not recorded which).

This clonotype was detected ten times or more. This CDR3 reads CASSLRTTSPNEQFF. CDR3 nucleotide sequence: TGTGCCAGCAGCTTGCGGACGACCTCCCCCAATGAGCAGTTCTTC. The V gene is TRBV21-1, the J gene TRBJ2-1; no DNA check was done on the table's D call, TRBD2. TRBV21-1 is a pseudogene segment. The CDR3 sequence is 15 residues long.

Only a few counts were recorded for this clonotype. This chain joins TRBV29-1 and TRBJ2-3; 8 bases fit TRBD2. Trimming at V came to 2 bases and at J to 8 bases, leaving 6 bases not matched to a gene. CDR3 length: 13 amino acids. Germline V CDR1 and CDR2: SQVTM, ANQGSEA. The CDR3 is CSVEITGRGTQYF. In nucleotides, the CDR3 is TGCAGCGTTGAAATTACCGGGAGGGGTACGCAGTATTTT.

The rearrangement uses TRBV20-1 and TRBJ1-3; no reliable D call. V gave up 2 bases and J gave up 4 bases, with 3 bases separating them. Germline V gene data show CDR1 as DFQATT and CDR2 as SNEGSKA (reference sequence). This CDR3 has 11 residues. The CDR3 DNA reads as TGCAGTGCTAGAAGGGGAAACACCATATATTTT. It specifies CSARRGNTIYF.

The V call is TRBV4-1, the J call TRBJ2-7; unclear D gene. Trimming pared 3 bases from V and 2 bases from J, leaving 17 bases between. This CDR3 contains 16 residues. CDR1 is MGHRA and CDR2 is YSYEKL in the germline V gene. The DNA for the CDR3 is TGCGCCAGCAGCCATTTTTCAGGCGCCTCCCCCTACGAGCAGTACTTC. It translates to CASSHFSGASPYEQYF.

This clonotype was counted ten times or more. This chain uses TRBV5-1 with TRBJ2-3; D gene uncertain. CDR3 length equals 12 residues. The V gene's germline CDR1 is SGHRS and CDR2 YFSETQ. Trimming shortened V by 1 base and J by 2 bases, and 2 bases separated the two germline ends. The CDR3, as DNA: TGCGCCAGCAGCTTGAACACAGATACGCAGTATTTT. Amino acid sequence: CASSLNTDTQYF.

This clonotype was seen a few times. The J gene is TRBJ2-7, the V gene TRBV7-2; D may be TRBD1 or TRBD2 (5 bases each). The germline V gene has CDR1 SGHTA and CDR2 FQGNSA. V lost 0 bases, J lost 3 bases, and 9 bases lay in between. The length of the CDR3 is 14 residues. CDR3: CASSLAGRSYEQYF. In nucleotides, the CDR3 is TGTGCCAGCAGCTTAGCGGGACGGAGCTACGAGCAGTACTTC.